This TCR beta chain was captured by sequencing in a study of blood T cell repertoires in COVID-19. The overall study: There were acute and convalescent COVID-19 samples, and they came from the United States, Italy and Spain. The cDNA or gDNA used as material had been derived from T cells, B-cell-depleted T cells, or PBMCs.

Germline CDR1 is SGHDT and CDR2 is YYEEEE. CDR3 length: 14 amino acids. V lost 2 bases and J lost 6, with 9 bases in between. Profiling relied on immunoSEQ multiplex PCR, and the TCRdb table lists in-frame clones only, not all of them. This sample has 120,000 to 150,000 clones, with around 80% found just once. Specimen: peripheral blood. The chain uses TRBV5-6 and TRBJ1-6; D unclear. This receptor was obtained from a man in his 60s with active or convalescent COVID-19. CDR3 sequence (DNA): TGTGCCAGCAGCTTAGAACGGGTTAATTCACCCCTCCACTTT. Translating gives CASSLERVNSPLHF.